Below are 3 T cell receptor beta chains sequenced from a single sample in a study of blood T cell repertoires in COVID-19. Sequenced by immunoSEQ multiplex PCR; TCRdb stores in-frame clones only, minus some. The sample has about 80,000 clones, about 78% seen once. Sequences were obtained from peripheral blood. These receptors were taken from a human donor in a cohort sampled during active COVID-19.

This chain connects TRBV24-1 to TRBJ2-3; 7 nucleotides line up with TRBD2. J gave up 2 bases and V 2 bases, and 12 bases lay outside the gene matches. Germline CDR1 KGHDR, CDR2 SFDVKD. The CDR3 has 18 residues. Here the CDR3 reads CATSDSWGRAGHTDTQYF. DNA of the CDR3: TGTGCCACCAGTGATTCTTGGGGTCGAGCGGGGCACACAGATACGCAGTATTTT.

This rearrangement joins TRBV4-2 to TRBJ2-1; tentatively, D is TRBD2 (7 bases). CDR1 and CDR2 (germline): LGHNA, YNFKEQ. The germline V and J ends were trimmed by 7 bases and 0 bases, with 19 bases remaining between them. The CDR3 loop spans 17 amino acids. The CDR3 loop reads CASTPPVGGRSYNEQFF. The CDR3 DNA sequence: TGTGCCAGCACCCCTCCTGTGGGGGGGCGCTCCTACAATGAGCAGTTCTTC.

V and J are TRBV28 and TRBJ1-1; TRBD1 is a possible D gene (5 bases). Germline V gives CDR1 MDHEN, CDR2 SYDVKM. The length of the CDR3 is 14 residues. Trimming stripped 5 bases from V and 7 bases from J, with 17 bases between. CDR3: CASSARLGEVEAFF. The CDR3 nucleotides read TGTGCCAGCAGTGCGAGACTGGGGGAGGTTGAAGCTTTCTTT.